This TCR beta chain was recovered during a study of blood T cells in healthy people across ages. Study-wide results and limits: Naive T cell percentage strongly correlated with TCR beta diversity.

The CDR3 extends over 11 amino acids. Germline V gene sequence: CDR1 SNHLY, CDR2 FYNNEI. The J segment lost 14 bases and the V segment lost 4 bases, leaving 2 bases of the junction unmatched. Concerning this clonotype: Its antigen is undetermined.

A second roughly 7 to 12 cycle PCR used barcoded and J-beta primers. From the 5' RACE reads, TCRdb called clonotypes with MiXCR, one entry per CDR3 protein. The data contain 1.8 million or so distinct CDR3 sequences, roughly two fifths of them seen just once; the ten biggest clones take up roughly 23%. The V call is TRBV2, the J call TRBJ2-1, with 10 bases identical to TRBD2. Material for sequencing was blood. This receptor was obtained from a human donor in good health. CDR3 amino acids: CASSVSGGKFF. The CDR3 nucleotides read TGTGCCAGCAGTGTTAGCGGGGGGAAGTTCTTC.